This entry concerns a single T cell receptor beta chain. The entry originates in a study of technical replicates of blood from a few donors. TCRdb's table, derived via immunoSEQ multiplex PCR, lists solely in-frame clones and lacks some. The sample includes 50,000 to 60,000 clones, 91% of them seen just once. This TCR was sampled from a human donor in good health. Some clones in this sample may be carry-over from other donors' samples. The material sequenced was PBMCs.

CDR3 sequence: CASSFFGSDTQYF. The CDR3 nucleotides are TGCGCCAGCAGCTTTTTTGGCTCAGATACGCAGTATTTT. V is TRBV5-1 and J is TRBJ2-3; no firm D call. CDR1 and CDR2 from the germline V gene are SGHRS and YFSETQ. Trimming took off 2 bases at V and 4 bases at J, with 8 bases between the two ends. The CDR3 has 13 residues.